Presented here are 23 T cell receptor beta chains from one specimen sequenced in a study of blood T cells in healthy people across ages. PCR was performed a second time for roughly 7 to 11 cycles using a sample-barcoded 5' primer and a J-beta primer mix. TCRdb used MiXCR to reprocess the 5' RACE reads, holding one entry per CDR3 protein. The sample consists of around 1,000,000 distinct CDR3 sequences, 35% to 40% of them appearing once. The sequencing sample was made of blood. These TCRs come from a man between 18 and 35 years old in good health.

The table lists this clonotype with a few counts. This chain connects TRBV14 to TRBJ1-4; unclear D gene. CDR3 length: 12 residues. V was cut by 5 bases and J by 10 bases, with 11 bases left in between. The germline V gene has CDR1 SGHDN and CDR2 FVKESK. The CDR3 protein is CASSSGSGKLFF. The CDR3 nucleotides read TGTGCCAGCAGCAGCGGTTCGGGAAAACTGTTTTTT.

The genes are TRBV20-1 and TRBJ2-1, with 8 bases matching TRBD2. This CDR3 region has 14 residues. From germline, CDR1 is DFQATT and CDR2 SNEGSKA (reference sequence). V lost 5 bases to trimming and J lost 5 bases; unmatched junction nucleotides: 8. CDR3: CSAVLAGGNNEQFF. The CDR3 region has the DNA TGCAGTGCTGTTTTGGCGGGGGGAAACAATGAGCAGTTCTTC.

Notes on this clonotype: A much larger clone is a single base away; this may be a read error. The chain joins TRBV18 to TRBJ2-1, with no clear D. The J call may be mistaken, given a closer DNA end match to TRBJ2-7. Germline CDR1 KGHSH, CDR2 LQKENI. The CDR3 spans 13 residues. CDR3 region: CASSLKSGHEQYF. CDR3 nucleotides: TGTGCCAGCTCACTAAAGTCAGGCCATGAGCAGTACTTC.

This chain uses TRBV9 with TRBJ1-2; D possibly corresponds to TRBD1 (6 bases). The CDR3 covers 14 residues. CDR1 is SGDLS and CDR2 is YYNGEE in the germline V gene. Trimming pared 0 bases from V and 4 bases from J, leaving 10 bases between. The CDR3 DNA sequence: TGTGCCAGCAGCGTAGAAGGACAGACCTATGGCTACACCTTC. It encodes CASSVEGQTYGYTF.

The chain joins TRBV19 to TRBJ2-1, with 7 nucleotides matching TRBD1. Germline V gene lookup returns CDR1 LNHDA and CDR2 SQIVND (reference sequence). The CDR3 contains 14 residues. The J segment lost 4 bases and the V segment lost 7 bases, leaving 7 bases of the junction unmatched. DNA for the CDR3: TGTGCCAGTATGCGGACAGGAGTATACAATGAGCAGTTCTTC. This codes for CASMRTGVYNEQFF.

The chain carries TRBV12-3 or TRBV12-4 and TRBJ1-2, with a tentative D call TRBD1 (5 bases). The CDR3 is made up of 14 amino acids. V was pared by 5 bases and J by 4 bases, with 14 bases between. The CDR3 DNA follows: TGTGCCAGCAGTATCCCCGGACACCTCTATGGCTACACCTTC. This translates into CASSIPGHLYGYTF.

The gene calls are TRBV20-1 and TRBJ2-1; tentatively, D is TRBD1 (6 bases). CDR3 length: 16 amino acids. Germline V gene data show CDR1 as DFQATT and CDR2 as SNEGSKA (reference sequence). V was pared by 0 bases and J by 0 bases, with 12 bases between. The CDR3, as DNA: TGCAGTGCTAGAGATCCGGAACAGGGCTCCTACAATGAGCAGTTCTTC. Protein product: CSARDPEQGSYNEQFF.

V and J are TRBV4-3 and TRBJ1-5, with a possible D match to TRBD1 (5 bases). V dropped 0 bases and J dropped 4 bases, with 10 bases sitting between them. The length of the CDR3 is 15 residues. Germline CDR1 and CDR2: LGHNA and YSLEER. CDR3 bases: TGCGCCAGCAGCCAAGAGAGGGGCGATAATCAGCCCCAGCATTTT. Translated: CASSQERGDNQPQHF.

This clonotype was seen more than once but under ten times. This chain connects TRBV20-1 to TRBJ2-7; weak D call: TRBD1 (5 bases). Germline CDR1 is DFQATT and CDR2 is SNEGSKA (reference sequence). V lost 1 base and J 7 bases, leaving 17 bases between the germline ends. This CDR3 has 14 amino acids. CDR3 DNA sequence: TGCAGTGCTAGAGGCGACAGTATCTACAATGAGCAGTACTTC. This translates into CSARGDSIYNEQYF.

This chain connects TRBV12-3 or TRBV12-4 to TRBJ1-2, with D perhaps TRBD1 (5 bases). Trimming removed 3 bases from V and 6 bases from J, with 8 bases in between. The CDR3 has 12 amino acids. DNA of the CDR3: TGTGCCAGCAGTTTCATGGGGCATGGCTACACCTTC. Its protein product is CASSFMGHGYTF.

V gene TRBV20-1 combines with J gene TRBJ1-6; a possible D gene is TRBD1 (5 bases). From germline, CDR1 is DFQATT and CDR2 SNEGSKA (reference sequence). The ends were cut back, 3 bases at V and 5 bases at J, with 5 bases in the middle. The CDR3 runs to 12 residues. The CDR3 spells CSARGDNSPLHF. CDR3 nucleotides: TGCAGTGCTAGGGGGGATAATTCACCCCTCCACTTT.

This clonotype has more than one count but fewer than ten. The chain combines TRBV5-1 with TRBJ1-2; the D gene is possibly TRBD1 (5 bases). Germline loops: CDR1 SGHRS, CDR2 YFSETQ. The CDR3 runs 13 residues. V was pared by 4 bases and J by 1 base, with 8 bases between. CDR3 protein: CASSVQVNYGYTF. The CDR3 DNA reads TGCGCCAGCAGCGTACAGGTTAACTATGGCTACACCTTC.

DNA for the CDR3: TGTGCCAGCAGCCAAGACTATTGGACCTATGGCTACACCTTC. Its translation: CASSQDYWTYGYTF. The chain combines TRBV4-2 with TRBJ1-2; D not resolved. V was cut by 0 bases and J by 4 bases, with 9 bases left in between. CDR1 is LGHNA, CDR2 YNFKEQ, per germline. The CDR3 loop spans 14 amino acids.

The chain combines TRBV12-3 or TRBV12-4 with TRBJ2-1; 9 bases line up with TRBD1. The CDR3 runs to 17 residues. V gave up 4 bases and J gave up 7 bases; unmatched junction bases: 14. The CDR3 region has the DNA TGTGCCAGCAGTTCCGATACCGGGACAGGGATGGGGAATGAGCAGTTCTTC. Translated, it gives CASSSDTGTGMGNEQFF.

The CDR3 DNA reads as TGTGCCAGCAGAGGTCTAGCGCCAGAGACCCAGTACTTC. Translated, it gives CASRGLAPETQYF. The chain recombines TRBV12-3 or TRBV12-4 with TRBJ2-7, with a tentative D call TRBD2 (6 bases). The last part of the DNA fits TRBJ2-5 better; the J call may be wrong. There are 13 residues in the CDR3.

The genes are TRBV5-1 and TRBJ2-5; D is perhaps TRBD1 (5 bases). From germline, CDR1 is SGHRS and CDR2 YFSETQ. The CDR3 totals 17 residues. Trimming stripped 0 bases from V and 1 base from J, with 16 bases between. The CDR3 nucleotides are TGCGCCAGCAGCTTGGTCGCCGGACAAAGACCCCAAGAGACCCAGTACTTC. Protein sequence: CASSLVAGQRPQETQYF.

The chain's CDR3 is CASSLEPGSSYNEQYF. The CDR3 DNA sequence: TGTGCCAGCAGCTTGGAGCCGGGGTCCTCCTACAATGAGCAGTACTTC. The gene calls are TRBV7-2 and TRBJ2-5; tentatively, D is TRBD2 (5 bases). Between the trimmed V and J ends, which lost 3 bases and 11 bases, there was a span of 25 bases. The CDR3 runs 16 residues. CDR1 is SGHTA and CDR2 is FQGNSA in the germline V gene.

The chain links TRBV7-2 to TRBJ1-5; maybe TRBD1 (5 bases). Trimming pared 6 bases from V and 4 bases from J, leaving 10 bases between. This CDR3 is 13 amino acids long. The V gene's germline CDR1 is SGHTA and CDR2 FQGNSA. The CDR3 nucleotides are TGTGCCAGCAGACGGGGGGTTAATCAGCCCCAGCATTTT. Protein product: CASRRGVNQPQHF.

V and J are TRBV20-1 and TRBJ1-1; D unresolved. V was pared by 5 bases and J by 4 bases, with 8 bases between. The CDR3 has 11 residues. From germline, CDR1 is DFQATT and CDR2 SNEGSKA (reference sequence). The CDR3 region is CSAEKVTEAFF. In DNA, the CDR3 is TGCAGTGCTGAAAAGGTCACTGAAGCTTTCTTT.

This clonotype appeared a single time. This chain joins TRBV7-9 and TRBJ1-1; 8 bases fit TRBD1. Losses at the gene ends were 5 bases for V and 7 bases for J; bases not matched to a gene: 9. Germline assignment: CDR1 SEHNR and CDR2 FQNEAQ (reference sequence). The CDR3 is 14 residues long. The CDR3 DNA is TGTGCCAGCAGCGCCCTACAGGGGGGAGTTGAAGCTTTCTTT. It specifies CASSALQGGVEAFF.

V is TRBV12-3 or TRBV12-4 and J is TRBJ2-5; TRBD1 agrees at 8 bases. With 5 bases clipped from V and 11 bases from J, the junction kept 13 bases outside the gene matches. This CDR3 contains 14 residues. The CDR3 DNA sequence: TGTGCCAGCAGTGGGGGACAGGCCTACAATGAGCAGTACTTC. Protein: CASSGGQAYNEQYF.

This clonotype was observed a handful of times. This chain joins TRBV11-1 and TRBJ2-2; TRBD2 might be the D (5 bases). Per germline, CDR1 SGHAT and CDR2 FQDESV (reference sequence). CDR3 length equals 16 residues. V gave up 2 bases and J gave up 2 bases, with 12 bases separating them. CDR3 nucleotides: TGTGCCAGCAGCTTAATGGGCGGGTTAAACACCGGGGAGCTGTTTTTT. Translated: CASSLMGGLNTGELFF.

This clonotype showed up just a few times. The chain joins TRBV10-3 to TRBJ2-1, with 10 bases fitting TRBD2. Germline lookup yields CDR1 ENHRY and CDR2 SYGVKD. CDR3 size: 14 residues. Losses at the gene ends were 8 bases for V and 6 bases for J; bases not matched to a gene: 7. The CDR3 DNA follows: TGTGCCATCGGCATAGCGGGGGGTTCCAATGAGCAGTTCTTC. This encodes CAIGIAGGSNEQFF.